The 19 T cell receptor beta chains listed next were all sequenced from one sample in a study of pediatric ulcerative colitis. Sequenced by immunoSEQ multiplex PCR; TCRdb stores in-frame clones only, minus some. The repertoire holds around 68,000 clones, with over 70% as singletons. The specimen was blood. The source of these receptors is a boy aged 10-17 years with moderate ulcerative colitis.

The chain joins TRBV30 to TRBJ2-1, with TRBD2 as a possible D gene (5 bases). This CDR3 has 15 residues. Germline V gene data show CDR1 as GTSNPN and CDR2 as SVGIG (reference sequence). V was trimmed by 2 bases and J by 8 bases, leaving 19 bases between them. CDR3 residues: CAWSPGGVLGDEQFF. Written as DNA, the CDR3 is TGTGCCTGGAGTCCAGGCGGAGTACTCGGGGATGAGCAGTTCTTC.

The V call is TRBV9, the J call TRBJ2-2, with TRBD2 matching over 12 bases. In germline, CDR1 is SGDLS, CDR2 YYNGEE. This CDR3 contains 15 residues. J gave up 6 bases and V 6 bases, and 6 bases lay outside the gene matches. CDR3 DNA sequence: TGTGCCAGCACCTCGACTAGCGGGGGAGCCGGGGAGCTGTTTTTT. It yields the protein CASTSTSGGAGELFF.

V gene TRBV29-1 combines with J gene TRBJ1-6; TRBD1 matches at 8 bases. Germline values: CDR1 SQVTM, CDR2 ANQGSEA. This CDR3 region has 13 residues. V shed 7 bases and J 7 bases; nucleotides not matched to a gene: 6. The CDR3 sequence: CSARTGKNSPLHF. CDR3 sequence (DNA): TGCAGCGCCCGGACAGGGAAGAATTCACCCCTCCACTTT.

The V and J genes are TRBV27 and TRBJ2-1; the D gene could be TRBD1 or TRBD2 (6 bases each). Trimming took 6 bases from V and 4 from J, leaving 13 bases between them. Germline V CDR1 and CDR2: MNHEY, SMNVEV (reference sequence). This CDR3 is built from 14 residues. CDR3 in DNA: TGTGCCAGCAGGCGGGACACTTCATACAATGAGCAGTTCTTC. Protein product: CASRRDTSYNEQFF.

The V and J genes are TRBV27 and TRBJ2-7, with TRBD1 identical over 7 bases. After removal of 6 bases from V and 3 bases from J, the junction contained 8 bases not matched to a gene. Germline CDR1 and CDR2: MNHEY and SMNVEV (reference sequence). The CDR3 runs to 14 residues. This CDR3 reads CASSIGTEHYEQYF. For the CDR3, the DNA is TGTGCCAGCAGCATCGGGACAGAACACTACGAGCAGTACTTC.

The CDR3 is CASRQNGTGADCGTEAFF. Written as DNA, the CDR3 is TGTGCCAGCAGACAAAACGGGACAGGGGCCGATTGTGGCACTGAAGCTTTCTTT. The J gene is TRBJ1-1, the V gene TRBV27; 10 bases align to TRBD1. V gave up 6 bases and J gave up 4 bases; unmatched junction bases: 17. This CDR3 has 18 residues. In germline, CDR1 is MNHEY, CDR2 SMNVEV (reference sequence).

The chain has TRBV9 and TRBJ2-3; D is perhaps TRBD1 (5 bases). The V end was cut by 0 bases, the J end by 6 bases, with 11 bases between. The CDR3 spans 14 residues. The germline CDR1 and CDR2 sequences are SGDLS and YYNGEE. The CDR3 DNA reads as TGTGCCAGCAGCGTAGTAGGGGCCGCGGATACGCAGTATTTT. It specifies CASSVVGAADTQYF.

V and J are TRBV9 and TRBJ2-1; possible D gene TRBD1, 6 bases. Deletions cut 0 bases from V and 2 bases from J, with 18 bases between. CDR3 size: 18 residues. Germline lookup yields CDR1 SGDLS and CDR2 YYNGEE. As DNA, the CDR3 is TGTGCCAGCAGCGTAGAAGGCTCAGGGGTCGATACCTACAATGAGCAGTTCTTC. Its protein product is CASSVEGSGVDTYNEQFF. The full variable domain, in which reference TRBV9 and TRBJ2-1 provide the parts outside the CDR3, is DSGVTQTPKHLITATGQRVTLRCSPRSGDLSVYWYQQSLDQGLQFLIQYYNGEERAKGNILERFSAQQFPDLHSELNLSSLELGDSALYFCASSVEGSGVDTYNEQFFGPGTRLTVL.

The chain has TRBV15 and TRBJ2-1; D unclear. Germline V gene sequence: CDR1 LNHNV, CDR2 YYDKDF (reference sequence). The CDR3 length is 13 residues. Trimming shortened V by 8 bases and J by 8 bases, and 16 bases separated the two germline ends. DNA for the CDR3: TGTGCCACCGAGGCGGCTGGGCTCGATGAGCAGTTCTTC. It encodes CATEAAGLDEQFF.

The chain recombines TRBV5-4 with TRBJ2-2, with 11 bases identical to TRBD1. Germline loops: CDR1 SGHNT, CDR2 YYREEE (reference sequence). Unmatched junction bases numbered 8, after V lost 3 bases and J lost 7 bases. CDR3 length equals 16 residues. The chain's CDR3 is CASSSNRDRGFGELFF. The CDR3 DNA is TGTGCCAGCAGCTCTAACCGGGACAGGGGGTTCGGGGAGCTGTTTTTT.

The chain couples TRBV9 to TRBJ2-7, with D perhaps given as TRBD1 or TRBD2 (5 bases each). The CDR3 length is 13 residues. Germline V lookup: CDR1 SGDLS, CDR2 YYNGEE. V was clipped by 3 bases and J by 6 bases, with 13 bases between them. This CDR3 reads CASSEGPRGEQYF. As DNA, the CDR3 is TGTGCCAGCAGCGAGGGGCCCCGGGGCGAGCAGTACTTC. The complete variable domain, with remaining parts taken from reference TRBV9 and TRBJ2-7, reads DSGVTQTPKHLITATGQRVTLRCSPRSGDLSVYWYQQSLDQGLQFLIQYYNGEERAKGNILERFSAQQFPDLHSELNLSSLELGDSALYFCASSEGPRGEQYFGPGTRLTVT.

The V gene is TRBV7-9, the J gene TRBJ2-7; 10 nucleotides line up with TRBD1. Germline V gene data show CDR1 as SEHNR and CDR2 as FQNEAQ (reference sequence). The CDR3 sequence is 15 residues long. Losses at the gene ends were 4 bases for V and 7 bases for J; bases not matched to a gene: 10. Here the CDR3 reads CASSSRQGAFEEQYF. Written as DNA, the CDR3 is TGTGCCAGCAGCTCACGACAGGGGGCGTTTGAAGAGCAGTACTTC.

This clone was picked up one time. This chain links TRBV5-4 with TRBJ1-1, with unresolved D. Germline V gene lookup returns CDR1 SGHNT and CDR2 YYREEE (reference sequence). The V end was cut by 2 bases, the J end by 0 bases, with 5 bases between. This CDR3 contains 13 residues. The CDR3 protein is CASSFQVNTEAFF. In nucleotides, the CDR3 is TGTGCCAGCAGCTTCCAGGTGAACACTGAAGCTTTCTTT.

The chain joins TRBV29-1 to TRBJ2-5, with TRBD2 matching over 7 bases. Per the germline V gene, CDR1 is SQVTM and CDR2 is ANQGSEA. Trimming took 4 bases from V and 2 from J; bases not matched to a gene: 7. The CDR3 consists of 14 residues. CDR3 DNA sequence: TGCAGCGTTGCGGCCAGCGGGGCTCAAGAGACCCAGTACTTC. Encoded protein: CSVAASGAQETQYF.

The rearrangement links TRBV7-2 to TRBJ1-1; TRBD1 is a possible D gene (6 bases). This CDR3 is 16 amino acids long. V was shortened by 6 bases and J by 3 bases, with 20 bases between the two germline ends. Germline V gene data show CDR1 as SGHTA and CDR2 as FQGNSA. This chain's CDR3 is CASRGQGWEWDTEAFF. DNA for the CDR3: TGTGCCAGCAGGGGCCAGGGGTGGGAGTGGGACACTGAAGCTTTCTTT.

The gene calls are TRBV7-8 and TRBJ2-1; TRBD2 aligns across 10 bases. V was pared by 2 bases and J by 5 bases, with 3 bases of the junction left unmatched. Germline CDR1 and CDR2: SGHVS and FQNEAQ. This CDR3 spans 15 amino acids. The CDR3 DNA reads TGTGCCAGCAGCTTACTAGCGGGAGTCGACAATGAGCAGTTCTTC. It encodes CASSLLAGVDNEQFF.

V usage is TRBV9 and J usage is TRBJ2-1, with 7 bases fitting TRBD2. The trim removed 0 bases at V and 5 bases at J, leaving 2 bases unmatched. The CDR3 has 14 residues. Germline V lookup: CDR1 SGDLS, CDR2 YYNGEE. The CDR3 DNA is TGTGCCAGCAGCGTAGCGGGGAGGGACAATGAGCAGTTCTTC. Translated: CASSVAGRDNEQFF.

The gene calls are TRBV15 and TRBJ2-1; 12 nucleotides align to TRBD2. CDR1 is LNHNV and CDR2 is YYDKDF in the germline V gene (reference sequence). The trim removed 6 bases at V and 7 bases at J, leaving 7 bases unmatched. This CDR3 has 15 residues. CDR3 sequence (DNA): TGTGCCACCAGACTCCCTGGACTAGCGGGGAATGAGCAGTTCTTC. It translates to CATRLPGLAGNEQFF.

V and J are TRBV27 and TRBJ1-4; no clear D gene. Germline CDR1 and CDR2: MNHEY and SMNVEV (reference sequence). Trimming took 8 bases from V and 5 from J, leaving 3 bases between them. The CDR3 runs to 10 residues. The CDR3 spells CASGNEKLFF. DNA for the CDR3: TGTGCCAGCGGAAATGAAAAACTGTTTTTT.